The T cell receptor (beta chain) described here comes from a study of blood T cell repertoires in COVID-19. For the study at large: Samples representing acute and convalescent COVID-19 were sourced from the United States, Italy and Spain. In each case, the material was cDNA or gDNA derived from T cells, B-cell-depleted T cells, or PBMCs.

Recruited during active infection, patients (from Seattle) were subsequently followed longitudinally. Trimming stripped 4 bases from V and 5 bases from J, with 12 bases between. The CDR3 sequence is 13 residues long. The germline V gene has CDR1 SGHNT and CDR2 YYREEE (reference sequence). In the authors' methods: Reference gene primer amplification gave nucleated cell count estimates. The assay was immunoSEQ multiplex PCR, and TCRdb's table has in-frame clones only and misses some. Clone size and V and J calls were adopted from that table, with D and trimming inferred from the DNA. The repertoire consists of roughly 200,000 clones, with over 80% occurring once and the leading ten covering 5.5% to 8%.

The receptor's source is a woman aged 40 to 50 with COVID-19, enrolled during active disease. The genes are TRBV5-4 and TRBJ1-1; a possible D gene is TRBD1 (5 bases). Material for sequencing was peripheral blood. As DNA, the CDR3 is TGTGCCAGCAGCATCCAACGGGGGACTGAAGCTTTCTTT. Its translation: CASSIQRGTEAFF.